Shown below are 15 T cell receptor beta chains from a single sample sequenced in a study of T cells after yellow fever vaccination. TCRdb reprocessed the 5' RACE reads with MiXCR, giving one entry per CDR3 protein. The data contain about 550,000 distinct CDR3 sequences, approximately 21% of them singletons. Material: PBMCs, obtained 15 days after the yellow fever booster vaccination. The receptors come from a man aged 30 to 45 who received the YFV17D yellow fever vaccine.

The chain has TRBV15 and TRBJ2-1; 9 nucleotides align to TRBD1. The J segment lost 9 bases and the V segment lost 7 bases, leaving 7 bases of the junction unmatched. The CDR3 length is 13 residues. Germline CDR1 LNHNV, CDR2 YYDKDF (reference sequence). CDR3 DNA: TGTGCCACCACTCGGGACAGGGCAGGTGAGCAGTTCTTC. This sequence encodes CATTRDRAGEQFF.

In this sample, this clonotype turned up a few times. The CDR3 nucleotides are TGTGCCAGCACAGCCCAGGGTGTCACGAACACCGGGGAGCTGTTTTTT. Translated, it gives CASTAQGVTNTGELFF. V gene TRBV2 combines with J gene TRBJ2-2, with a weak D call TRBD1 (5 bases). Germline V gene sequence: CDR1 SNHLY, CDR2 FYNNEI. The V gene lost 7 bases and the J gene lost 0 bases, with 15 bases spanning the gap. This CDR3 has 16 amino acids.

The chain carries TRBV18 and TRBJ2-7, with TRBD2 identical over 9 bases. CDR1 is KGHSH, CDR2 LQKENI, per germline. Unmatched junction bases numbered 5, after V lost 2 bases and J lost 3 bases. The CDR3 is made up of 15 amino acids. CDR3 amino acids: CASSPVAGANYEQYF. The CDR3 region has the DNA TGTGCCAGCTCACCAGTAGCGGGAGCCAACTACGAGCAGTACTTC. Filled out from reference TRBV18 and TRBJ2-7, the complete variable domain reads NAGVMQNPRHLVRRRGQEARLRCSPMKGHSHVYWYRQLPEEGLKFMVYLQKENIIDESGMPKERFSAEFPKEGPSILRIQQVVRGDSAAYFCASSPVAGANYEQYFGPGTRLTVT.

The chain has TRBV7-2 and TRBJ2-7; D gene unclear. Germline CDR1 and CDR2: SGHTA and FQGNSA. Trimming removed 5 bases at V and 2 bases at J, with 13 bases between. The CDR3 is made up of 14 amino acids. CDR3 in amino acids: CASSHVVGAYEQYF. The CDR3 DNA follows: TGTGCCAGCAGCCACGTCGTTGGTGCCTACGAGCAGTACTTC.

This rearrangement joins TRBV12-3 or TRBV12-4 to TRBJ2-1; D remains ambiguous. Trimming removed 4 bases at V and 8 bases at J, with 18 bases between. CDR3 length: 15 residues. CDR3 DNA sequence: TGTGCCAGCAGTTCAACAATCCCCCCGTTGGATGAGCAGTTCTTC. Encoded protein: CASSSTIPPLDEQFF.

The chain is built from TRBV29-1 and TRBJ2-3, with TRBD2 identical over 11 bases. Germline V gene data show CDR1 as SQVTM and CDR2 as ANQGSEA. The trim removed 5 bases at V and 3 bases at J, leaving 4 bases unmatched. The CDR3 consists of 14 residues. In DNA, the CDR3 is TGCAGCGTTAGGGGGACTAGCGGTACAGATACGCAGTATTTT. Translated: CSVRGTSGTDTQYF.

J is TRBJ2-7 and V is TRBV10-1, with D perhaps given as TRBD1 or TRBD2 (6 bases each). In germline, CDR1 is WNHNN, CDR2 SYGVQD (reference sequence). Between the trimmed V and J ends, which lost 4 bases and 6 bases, there was a span of 13 bases. The CDR3 totals 13 residues. DNA for the CDR3: TGCGCCAGCAGTGGGGGGGCTTCCAGCGAGCAGTACTTC. It specifies CASSGGASSEQYF.

Only a few counts were recorded for this clonotype. V and J are TRBV7-6 and TRBJ2-5; D uncertain. The CDR3 runs 16 residues. V was pared by 5 bases and J by 2 bases, with 18 bases between. Germline V gene data show CDR1 as SGHVS and CDR2 as FNYEAQ. CDR3 coding DNA: TGTGCCAGCAGCCCTGGCGAGGTACTTACACAAGAGACCCAGTACTTC. This codes for CASSPGEVLTQETQYF.

This rearrangement joins TRBV27 to TRBJ1-5; D remains unclear. CDR1 and CDR2 (germline): MNHEY, SMNVEV (reference sequence). Trimming took off 2 bases at V and 6 bases at J, with 8 bases between the two ends. The CDR3 extends over 13 amino acids. CDR3 DNA sequence: TGTGCCAGCAGTTTAGAGTTTCGTCAGCCCCAGCATTTT. Its translation: CASSLEFRQPQHF.

This clonotype was seen a handful of times. The V and J genes are TRBV12-3 or TRBV12-4 and TRBJ1-4; D gene ambiguous. V lost 8 bases to trimming and J lost 3 bases, with 10 bases between them. This CDR3 comprises 13 residues. The CDR3 here is CASLGASNEKLFF. Here the CDR3 DNA reads TGTGCCAGCCTCGGCGCCTCTAATGAAAAACTGTTTTTT.

Concerning this clonotype itself: The junction differs from germline at one of its ends, possibly a read error. The V gene is TRBV4-3, the J gene TRBJ2-1; 7 nucleotides match TRBD2. Germline V CDR1 and CDR2: LGHNA, YSLEER. The CDR3 is made up of 16 amino acids. CDR3 bases: TGCACCAGCAGCCAAGAGGCTCCTGGGAGGGGTAATGAGCAGTTCTTC. Translating gives CTSSQEAPGRGNEQFF.

This clonotype was recorded a few times. J is TRBJ2-5 and V is TRBV10-1, with 9 bases fitting TRBD2. Germline-derived CDR1 and CDR2 are WNHNN and SYGVQD (reference sequence). The V gene end was trimmed by 5 bases and the J gene end by 4 bases; junction bases not matched to a gene: 8. This CDR3 comprises 15 residues. CDR3 in DNA: TGCGCCAGCAGTTCCGGGACTAGCCGTGGAGAGACCCAGTACTTC. Translating it yields CASSSGTSRGETQYF.

This clonotype was counted a few times. V usage is TRBV7-9 and J usage is TRBJ2-4; D remains ambiguous. This CDR3 has 16 amino acids. Deletions cut 2 bases from V and 1 base from J, with 12 bases between. From germline, CDR1 is SEHNR and CDR2 FQNEAQ (reference sequence). The CDR3 reads CASSLPSSGAKNIQYF. In DNA form, the CDR3 reads TGTGCCAGCAGCTTACCCTCCTCCGGGGCCAAAAACATTCAGTACTTC.

This clonotype was seen only a few times. J is TRBJ2-2 and V is TRBV4-3, with 12 bases lining up with TRBD2. The V gene's germline CDR1 is LGHNA and CDR2 YSLEER. This CDR3 contains 17 residues. V lost 4 bases, J lost 4 bases, and 7 bases stayed unmatched. CDR3 DNA: TGCGCCAGCAGCCCCAAGAAACTAGCGGGAGGCACCGGGGAGCTGTTTTTT. It yields the protein CASSPKKLAGGTGELFF.

This clonotype was observed a few times. This chain connects TRBV18 to TRBJ2-7; the D gene is possibly TRBD1 (6 bases). The germline gives CDR1 KGHSH, CDR2 LQKENI. Trimming stripped 0 bases from V and 0 bases from J, with 12 bases between. This CDR3 comprises 16 residues. In DNA form, the CDR3 reads TGTGCCAGCTCACCACCGTTGGGGGCGAGCTCCTACGAGCAGTACTTC. The encoded protein is CASSPPLGASSYEQYF.